These 10 T cell receptor beta chains came from one sample sequenced in a study of graft-versus-host responses after intestinal transplantation. Some clones are missing from TCRdb's copy, which holds only in-frame ones; the method was immunoSEQ multiplex PCR. The sample yields approximately 85,000 clones, 80% to 95% seen once. Their antigens remain unidentified. Source: unstimulated CD8+ T cells sorted from spleen or lymph node cells, taken before transplant. These TCRs come from a human donor who was the organ donor for an intestinal transplant.

The chain recombines TRBV6-6 with TRBJ1-1, with 8 nucleotides matching TRBD1. J was trimmed by 3 bases and V by 6 bases; bases with no gene match: 6. The CDR3 spans 14 residues. Germline loops: CDR1 MNHNY, CDR2 SVGAGI (reference sequence). Here the CDR3 DNA reads TGTGCCAGCAGCGCCAACAGGGGGTACACTGAAGCTTTCTTT. It yields the protein CASSANRGYTEAFF.

V and J are TRBV5-1 and TRBJ2-7; D remains unclear. V was pared by 2 bases and J by 0 bases, with 12 bases between. This CDR3 spans 15 amino acids. The germline gives CDR1 SGHRS, CDR2 YFSETQ. Here the CDR3 reads CASSFGSYSSYEQYF. Written as DNA, the CDR3 is TGCGCCAGCAGCTTCGGATCCTATAGCTCCTACGAGCAGTACTTC.

This clone occurred once. CDR3 nucleotide sequence: TGTGCCAGCAGCTACTCCTGGGGCCGATCTGGGGCCAACGTCCTGACTTTC. Its protein product is CASSYSWGRSGANVLTF. This chain links TRBV11-2 with TRBJ2-6; the D gene is possibly TRBD1 (5 bases). This CDR3 is 17 amino acids long. Trimming shortened V by 4 bases and J by 1 base, and 14 bases separated the two germline ends. Per germline, CDR1 SGHAT and CDR2 FQNNGV.

The chain couples TRBV10-1 to TRBJ2-2; 8 bases line up with TRBD1. Germline V lookup: CDR1 WNHNN, CDR2 SYGVQD (reference sequence). Germline trimming cut 5 bases from V and 6 bases from J; bases unmatched to any gene: 11. This CDR3 comprises 16 residues. The CDR3 nucleotides are TGCGCCAGCAGTCCCCCCTGGACAGGGAGTCCCGGGGAGCTGTTTTTT. Translated: CASSPPWTGSPGELFF.

V usage is TRBV4-1 and J usage is TRBJ2-7; D remains ambiguous. Trimming cost V 1 base and J 13 bases, with 17 bases left between them. Germline CDR1 reads MGHRA; CDR2 reads YSYEKL. The CDR3 has 13 amino acids. This CDR3 is CASSQGTDTETYF. The CDR3 region has the DNA TGCGCCAGCAGCCAAGGAACCGACACTGAGACATACTTC.

The chain has TRBV6-5 and TRBJ2-7, with D hard to call. The germline V and J ends were trimmed by 10 bases and 7 bases, with 11 bases remaining between them. CDR1 and CDR2 (germline): MNHEY, SVGAGI. This CDR3 has 10 residues. CDR3 sequence (DNA): TGTGCCACCATGGAAGGGGAGCAGTACTTC. Amino acids: CATMEGEQYF.

This clone was counted a few times. The J gene is TRBJ1-1, the V gene TRBV19; 9 bases match TRBD1. This CDR3 is 13 amino acids long. The V segment lost 5 bases and the J segment 4 bases; nucleotides outside the gene matches: 2. Germline CDR1 LNHDA, CDR2 SQIVND (reference sequence). CDR3 nucleotide sequence: TGTGCCAGTAGTCAGACAGGGGGCACTGAAGCTTTCTTT. Encoded protein: CASSQTGGTEAFF.

The V and J genes are TRBV12-5 and TRBJ2-3; 7 nucleotides agree with TRBD2. Germline lookup yields CDR1 LGHNT and CDR2 FRNRAP. CDR3 length: 15 residues. The J segment lost 5 bases and the V segment lost 3 bases, leaving 8 bases of the junction unmatched. The CDR3 sequence: CASGLEASGGDTQYF. CDR3 in DNA: TGTGCTAGTGGTTTAGAGGCTAGCGGAGGAGATACGCAGTATTTT.

This chain links TRBV5-1 with TRBJ2-5, with D tentatively TRBD2 (7 bases). The length of the CDR3 is 14 residues. Trimming took off 4 bases at V and 4 bases at J, with 14 bases between the two ends. Per the germline V gene, CDR1 is SGHRS and CDR2 is YFSETQ. The CDR3 here is CASSPWGGGETQYF. CDR3 DNA sequence: TGCGCCAGCAGCCCCTGGGGAGGGGGAGAGACCCAGTACTTC.

The gene calls are TRBV7-7 and TRBJ2-5, with TRBD1 matching over 9 bases. The CDR3 has 14 residues. With 1 base clipped from V and 10 bases from J, the junction kept 7 bases outside the gene matches. Germline V gene sequence: CDR1 SSHAT, CDR2 FNYEAQ (reference sequence). The CDR3 DNA follows: TGTGCCAGCAGCTTAGGATGGGACAGGGACCGCCAGTACTTC. Its protein is CASSLGWDRDRQYF.